Listed here are 5 T cell receptor beta chains from one sample, sequenced in a study of neurological immune-mediated disorders. Using its own MiXCR run on the 5' RACE reads, TCRdb lists one record per CDR3 protein. The sample includes roughly 74,000 distinct CDR3 sequences, 4% to 6% seen only once; the top ten take less than 8%. Material: PBMCs. The receptors were gathered from a man in his late teens or twenties with multiple sclerosis.

At least ten counts were recorded for this clonotype. This chain joins TRBV20-1 and TRBJ2-7, with a possible D match to TRBD1 (6 bases). Trimming shortened V by 3 bases and J by 2 bases, and 14 bases separated the two germline ends. This CDR3 has 14 amino acids. Germline CDR1 and CDR2: DFQATT and SNEGSKA (reference sequence). CDR3 sequence (DNA): TGCAGTGCTAGGGTACAGGGAAGTACCTACGAGCAGTACTTC. This sequence encodes CSARVQGSTYEQYF.

This clonotype has a count of ten or more. The chain uses TRBV7-2 and TRBJ2-7; 9 bases match TRBD1. V lost 6 bases and J lost 3; bases outside the gene matches: 6. Germline-derived CDR1 and CDR2 are SGHTA and FQGNSA. This CDR3 contains 14 residues. The CDR3 loop reads CASRDRGGLYEQYF. The CDR3 DNA reads as TGTGCCAGCAGGGACAGGGGAGGACTCTACGAGCAGTACTTC.

Many counts were recorded for this clonotype. The chain employs TRBV5-1 and TRBJ2-3, with TRBD2 matching over 9 bases. V dropped 7 bases and J dropped 1; count of bases not matched to a gene: 4. The CDR3 runs to 14 residues. The germline CDR1 and CDR2 sequences are SGHRS and YFSETQ. The CDR3 DNA follows: TGCGCCAGCGAGCGGGGGGCCGGCACAGATACGCAGTATTTT. It encodes CASERGAGTDTQYF.

This clonotype was found many times. The V and J genes are TRBV6-5 and TRBJ1-2; no reliable D call. The germline V and J ends were trimmed by 5 bases and 2 bases, with 9 bases remaining between them. Germline lookup yields CDR1 MNHEY and CDR2 SVGAGI. The CDR3 consists of 13 residues. The CDR3 region has the DNA TGTGCCAGCAGTAGGGCCGGAAACTATGGCTACACCTTC. This encodes CASSRAGNYGYTF.

Many counts were recorded for this clonotype. This rearrangement joins TRBV7-8 to TRBJ2-2; D gene uncertain. V was shortened by 1 base and J by 3 bases, with 3 bases between the two germline ends. The V gene's germline CDR1 is SGHVS and CDR2 FQNEAQ. There are 13 residues in the CDR3. DNA of the CDR3: TGTGCCAGCAGCTTAGGGGACACCGGGGAGCTGTTTTTT. It specifies CASSLGDTGELFF.